This T cell receptor beta chain was sequenced for a study of radiotherapy plus CTLA-4 blockade in lung cancer. Each patient with chemo-refractory metastatic non-small-cell lung cancer was treated with focal radiation plus CTLA-4 blockade using ipilimumab. Only in-frame clones appear in the TCRdb table, and some are missing; sequencing was by immunoSEQ multiplex PCR. The sample contains around 70,000 clones, around 87% of which appear only once. Points from the study as a whole: Early blood T cell clone dynamics reportedly forecast response best, with interferon-beta. TCR clones from tumors expanded in blood after radiotherapy plus ipilimumab.

V was shortened by 2 bases and J by 2 bases, with 6 bases between the two germline ends. The V gene's germline CDR1 is MNHEY and CDR2 SMNVEV (reference sequence). The CDR3 has 14 amino acids. Worth noting for this clone: As yet, its antigen is unknown.

The specimen comprised peripheral blood, sampled from a patient treated with radiotherapy plus ipilimumab. This rearrangement joins TRBV27 to TRBJ2-2; D remains unclear. The TCR was taken from a human donor with non-small cell lung cancer that progressed on radiotherapy plus ipilimumab. The CDR3 loop is CASSLGPNTGELFF. CDR3 coding DNA: TGTGCCAGCAGTTTAGGCCCTAACACCGGGGAGCTGTTTTTT.